The 7 T cell receptor beta chains in this list originate from one sample, sequenced in a study of blood T cell repertoires in COVID-19. Assay: immunoSEQ multiplex PCR; the TCRdb copy retains only in-frame clones and omits some. The sample contains about 88,000 clones, 85% of which appear only once. The sample taken for sequencing was peripheral blood. Source of these receptors: a woman aged 70-85 years with acute or convalescent COVID-19.

V gene TRBV11-3 combines with J gene TRBJ2-1; D might be TRBD2 (6 bases). The CDR3 loop spans 13 amino acids. Germline V lookup: CDR1 SGHNT, CDR2 YENEEA. V lost 4 bases, J lost 9 bases, and 13 bases lay in between. The CDR3 DNA sequence: TGTGCCAGCAGCTATGGGGGGTCGAGTGAGCAGTTCTTC. Amino acid sequence: CASSYGGSSEQFF.

This clone was seen a few times. The gene calls are TRBV28 and TRBJ1-6, with 7 bases fitting TRBD1. The CDR3 runs to 16 residues. Trimming removed 5 bases from V and 10 bases from J; junction bases left unmatched: 14. CDR1 is MDHEN and CDR2 is SYDVKM in the germline V gene. CDR3 bases: TGTGCCAGCAGTCCTCGGAGGTCCGGGACAGCCTCACCCCTCCACTTT. Translation: CASSPRRSGTASPLHF. Looking up the rest from reference TRBV28 and TRBJ1-6 gives the full variable domain: DVKVTQSSRYLVKRTGEKVFLECVQDMDHENMFWYRQDPGLGLRLIYFSYDVKMKEKGDIPEGYSVSREKKERFSLILESASTNQTSMYLCASSPRRSGTASPLHFGNGTRLTVT.

The chain joins TRBV9 to TRBJ2-1, with 7 bases aligning to TRBD1. Germline lookup yields CDR1 SGDLS and CDR2 YYNGEE. The length of the CDR3 is 15 residues. Unmatched junction bases numbered 4, after V lost 0 bases and J lost 4 bases. The CDR3 coding sequence is TGTGCCAGCAGCGTAGTAGGGACAGAGTACAATGAGCAGTTCTTC. It encodes CASSVVGTEYNEQFF.

The V gene is TRBV7-2, the J gene TRBJ2-7, with 7 bases that match TRBD2. Germline CDR1 and CDR2: SGHTA and FQGNSA. CDR3 length: 15 residues. Trimming removed 1 base from V and 2 bases from J; junction bases left unmatched: 5. The CDR3 loop reads CASSLGAGPAYEQYV. CDR3 coding DNA: TGTGCCAGCAGCTTAGGAGCGGGGCCCGCCTACGAGCAGTACGTC.

V gene TRBV28 combines with J gene TRBJ2-7, with 8 bases lining up with TRBD2. Trimming removed 4 bases from V and 2 bases from J; junction bases left unmatched: 10. Germline V gives CDR1 MDHEN, CDR2 SYDVKM. This CDR3 region has 16 residues. The CDR3 here is CASSSPWAGGAYEQYV. The CDR3 DNA reads as TGTGCCAGCAGTTCCCCCTGGGCGGGGGGAGCCTACGAGCAGTACGTC.

The V call is TRBV27, the J call TRBJ2-5, with a tentative D call TRBD2 (6 bases). V was pared by 5 bases and J by 4 bases, with 23 bases between. The germline V gene has CDR1 MNHEY and CDR2 SMNVEV (reference sequence). The length of the CDR3 is 17 residues. The CDR3 protein is CASSPYPQGGRTETQYF. The DNA for the CDR3 is TGTGCCAGCAGTCCCTACCCCCAGGGAGGTAGAACAGAGACCCAGTACTTC.

The chain is built from TRBV10-3 and TRBJ2-2; D not resolved. The V gene's germline CDR1 is ENHRY and CDR2 SYGVKD. The CDR3 has 12 residues. V was shortened by 1 base and J by 6 bases, with 3 bases between the two germline ends. This CDR3 is CAISELAGELFF. For the CDR3, the DNA is TGTGCCATCAGTGAGTTAGCCGGGGAGCTGTTTTTT.